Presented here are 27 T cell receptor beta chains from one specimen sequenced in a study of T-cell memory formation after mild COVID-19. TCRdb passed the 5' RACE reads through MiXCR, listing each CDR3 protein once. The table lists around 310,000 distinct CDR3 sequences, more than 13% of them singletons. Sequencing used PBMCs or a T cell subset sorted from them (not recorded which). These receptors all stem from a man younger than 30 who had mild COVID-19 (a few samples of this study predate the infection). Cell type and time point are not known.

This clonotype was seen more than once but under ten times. The CDR3 spells CASSANTEAFF. The CDR3 bases are TGTGCCAGCTCAGCGAACACTGAAGCTTTCTTT. The chain has TRBV28 and TRBJ1-1; D not certain. The V gene's germline CDR1 is MDHEN and CDR2 SYDVKM. The length of the CDR3 is 11 residues. Trimming left V 8 bases short and J 1 base short, with 5 bases between.

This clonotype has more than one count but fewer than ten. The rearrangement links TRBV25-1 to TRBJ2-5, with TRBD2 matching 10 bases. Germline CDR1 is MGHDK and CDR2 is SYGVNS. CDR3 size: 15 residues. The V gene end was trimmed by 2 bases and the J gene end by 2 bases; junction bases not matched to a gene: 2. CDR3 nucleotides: TGTGCCAGCAGTGAACTAGCGGGGGCTCAAGAGACCCAGTACTTC. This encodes CASSELAGAQETQYF.

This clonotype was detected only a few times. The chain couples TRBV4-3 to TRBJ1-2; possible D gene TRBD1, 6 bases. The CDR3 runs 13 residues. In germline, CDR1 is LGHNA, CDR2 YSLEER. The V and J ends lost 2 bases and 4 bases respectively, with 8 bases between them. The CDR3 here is CASSQLTGYGYTF. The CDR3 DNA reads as TGCGCCAGCAGCCAACTGACAGGCTATGGCTACACCTTC.

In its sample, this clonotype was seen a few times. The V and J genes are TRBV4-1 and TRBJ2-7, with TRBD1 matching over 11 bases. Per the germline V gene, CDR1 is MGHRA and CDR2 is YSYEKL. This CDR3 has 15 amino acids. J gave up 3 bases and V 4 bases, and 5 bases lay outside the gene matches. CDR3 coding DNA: TGCGCCAGCAGCCTGGGACAGGGGGAAGGCTACGAGCAGTACTTC. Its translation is CASSLGQGEGYEQYF.

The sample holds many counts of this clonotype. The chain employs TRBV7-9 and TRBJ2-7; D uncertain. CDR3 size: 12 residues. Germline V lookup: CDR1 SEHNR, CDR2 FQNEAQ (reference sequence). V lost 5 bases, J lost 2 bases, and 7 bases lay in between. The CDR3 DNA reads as TGTGCCAGCAGCCTGGTACCCTACGAGCAGTACTTC. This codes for CASSLVPYEQYF.

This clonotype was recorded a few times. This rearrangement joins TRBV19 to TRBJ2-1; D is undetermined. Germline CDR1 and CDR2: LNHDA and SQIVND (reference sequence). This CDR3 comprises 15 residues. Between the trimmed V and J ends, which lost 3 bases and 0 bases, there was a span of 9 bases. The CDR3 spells CASSMGLNSYNEQFF. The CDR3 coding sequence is TGTGCCAGTAGTATGGGGTTGAACTCCTACAATGAGCAGTTCTTC.

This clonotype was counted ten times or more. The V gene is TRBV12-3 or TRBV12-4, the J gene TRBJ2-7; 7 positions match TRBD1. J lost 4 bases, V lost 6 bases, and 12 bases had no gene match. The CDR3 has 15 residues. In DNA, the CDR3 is TGTGCCAGCAGGTCGACAGGGAACCAAGGGTACGAGCAGTACTTC. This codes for CASRSTGNQGYEQYF.

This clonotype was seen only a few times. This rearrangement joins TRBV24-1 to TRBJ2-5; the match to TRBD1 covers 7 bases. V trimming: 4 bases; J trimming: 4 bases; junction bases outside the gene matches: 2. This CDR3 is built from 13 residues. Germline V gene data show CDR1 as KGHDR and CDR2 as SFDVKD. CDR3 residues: CATSEHRGETQYF. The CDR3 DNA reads TGTGCCACCAGTGAGCACAGGGGAGAGACCCAGTACTTC.

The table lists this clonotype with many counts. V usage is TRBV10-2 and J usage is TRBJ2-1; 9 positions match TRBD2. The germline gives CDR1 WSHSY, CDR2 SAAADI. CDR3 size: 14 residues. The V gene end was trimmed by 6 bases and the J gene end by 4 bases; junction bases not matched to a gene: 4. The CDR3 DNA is TGCGCCAGCAGATTAGCGGGGGAATACAATGAGCAGTTCTTC. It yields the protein CASRLAGEYNEQFF.

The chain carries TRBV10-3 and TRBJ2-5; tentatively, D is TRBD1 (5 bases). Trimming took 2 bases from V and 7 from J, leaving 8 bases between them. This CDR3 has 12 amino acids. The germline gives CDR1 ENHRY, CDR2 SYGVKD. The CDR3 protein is CAISETGRTQYF. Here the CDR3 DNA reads TGTGCCATCAGTGAGACAGGACGGACCCAGTACTTC.

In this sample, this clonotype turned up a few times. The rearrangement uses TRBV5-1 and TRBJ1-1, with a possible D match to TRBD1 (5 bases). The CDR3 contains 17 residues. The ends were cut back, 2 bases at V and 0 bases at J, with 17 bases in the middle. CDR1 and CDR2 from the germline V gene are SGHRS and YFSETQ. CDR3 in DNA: TGCGCCAGCAGCTTAGATGATGGGGGGATCATGAACACTGAAGCTTTCTTT. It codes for CASSLDDGGIMNTEAFF. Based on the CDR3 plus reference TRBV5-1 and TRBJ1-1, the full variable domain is KAGVTQTPRYLIKTRGQQVTLSCSPISGHRSVSWYQQTPGQGLQFLFEYFSETQRNKGNFPGRFSGRQFSNSRSEMNVSTLELGDSALYLCASSLDDGGIMNTEAFFGQGTRLTVV.

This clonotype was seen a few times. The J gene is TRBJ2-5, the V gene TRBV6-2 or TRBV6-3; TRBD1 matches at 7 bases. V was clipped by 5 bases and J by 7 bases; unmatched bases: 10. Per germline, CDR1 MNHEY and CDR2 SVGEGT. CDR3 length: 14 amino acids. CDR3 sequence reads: CASSDARGGRTQYF. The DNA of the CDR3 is TGTGCCAGCAGTGATGCCCGAGGGGGCCGGACCCAGTACTTC.

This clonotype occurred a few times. For the CDR3, the DNA is TGTGCCAGCAGTTTAACAGGGACAATGAATGGCTACACCTTC. Protein sequence: CASSLTGTMNGYTF. This sequence joins TRBV12-3 or TRBV12-4 and TRBJ1-2, with D perhaps TRBD1 (6 bases). CDR3 length: 14 amino acids. V was shortened by 2 bases and J by 6 bases, with 13 bases between the two germline ends.

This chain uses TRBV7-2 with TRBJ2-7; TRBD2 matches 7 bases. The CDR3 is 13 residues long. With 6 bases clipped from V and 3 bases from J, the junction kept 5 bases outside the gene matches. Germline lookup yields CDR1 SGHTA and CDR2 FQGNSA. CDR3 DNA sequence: TGTGCCAGCAGGGGAGGGGACGGCTACGAGCAGTACTTC. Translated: CASRGGDGYEQYF.

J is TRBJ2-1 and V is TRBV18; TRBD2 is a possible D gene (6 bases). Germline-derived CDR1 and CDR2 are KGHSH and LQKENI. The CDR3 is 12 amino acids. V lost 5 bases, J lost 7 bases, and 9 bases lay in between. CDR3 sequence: CASSSAGNEQFF. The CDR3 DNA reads TGTGCCAGCTCATCGGCGGGGAATGAGCAGTTCTTC.

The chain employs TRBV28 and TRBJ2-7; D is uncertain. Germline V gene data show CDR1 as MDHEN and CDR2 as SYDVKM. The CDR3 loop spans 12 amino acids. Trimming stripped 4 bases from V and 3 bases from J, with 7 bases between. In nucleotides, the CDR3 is TGTGCCAGCAGTTCCGACGGCTACGAGCAGTACGTC. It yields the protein CASSSDGYEQYV.

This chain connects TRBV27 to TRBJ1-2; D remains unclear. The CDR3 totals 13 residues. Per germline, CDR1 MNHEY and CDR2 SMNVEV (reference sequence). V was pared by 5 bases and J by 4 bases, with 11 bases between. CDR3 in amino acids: CASSALGSYGYTF. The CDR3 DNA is TGTGCCAGCAGTGCTTTAGGGAGCTATGGCTACACCTTC.

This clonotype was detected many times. Here the CDR3 reads CASRAVYGYTF. The CDR3 DNA is TGTGCCAGCAGAGCCGTCTATGGCTACACCTTC. V and J are TRBV3-1 and TRBJ1-2, with D unclear. V lost 6 bases to trimming and J lost 4 bases, with 6 bases between them. Germline CDR1 is LGHDT and CDR2 is YNNKEL (reference sequence). The CDR3 totals 11 residues.

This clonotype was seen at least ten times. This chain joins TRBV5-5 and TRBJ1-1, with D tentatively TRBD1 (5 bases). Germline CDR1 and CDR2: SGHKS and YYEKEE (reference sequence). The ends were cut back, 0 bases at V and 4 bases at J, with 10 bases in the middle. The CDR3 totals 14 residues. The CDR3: CASSLEMRGTEAFF. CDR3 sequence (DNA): TGTGCCAGCAGCTTGGAAATGAGGGGCACTGAAGCTTTCTTT.

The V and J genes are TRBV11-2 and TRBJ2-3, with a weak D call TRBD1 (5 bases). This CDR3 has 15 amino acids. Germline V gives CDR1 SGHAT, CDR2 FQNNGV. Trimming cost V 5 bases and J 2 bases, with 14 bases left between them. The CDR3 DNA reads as TGTGCCAGCAGCACATATACAGGACCCACAGATACGCAGTATTTT. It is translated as CASSTYTGPTDTQYF.

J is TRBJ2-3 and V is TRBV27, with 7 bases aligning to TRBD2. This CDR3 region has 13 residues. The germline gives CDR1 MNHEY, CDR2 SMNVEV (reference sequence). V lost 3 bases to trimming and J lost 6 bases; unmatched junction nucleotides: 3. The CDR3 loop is CASSFGLGDTQYF. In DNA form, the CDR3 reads TGTGCCAGCAGTTTCGGACTAGGGGATACGCAGTATTTT.

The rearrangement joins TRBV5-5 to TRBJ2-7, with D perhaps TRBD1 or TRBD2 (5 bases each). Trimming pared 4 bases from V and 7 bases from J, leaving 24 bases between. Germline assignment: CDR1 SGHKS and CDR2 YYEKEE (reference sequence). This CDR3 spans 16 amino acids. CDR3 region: CASSLTPGPIPTEQYF. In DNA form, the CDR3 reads TGTGCCAGCAGCCTTACACCGGGACCCATACCTACGGAGCAGTACTTC. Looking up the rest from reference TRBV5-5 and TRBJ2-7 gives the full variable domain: DAGVTQSPTHLIKTRGQQVTLRCSPISGHKSVSWYQQVLGQGPQFIFQYYEKEERGRGNFPDRFSARQFPNYSSELNVNALLLGDSALYLCASSLTPGPIPTEQYFGPGTRLTVT.

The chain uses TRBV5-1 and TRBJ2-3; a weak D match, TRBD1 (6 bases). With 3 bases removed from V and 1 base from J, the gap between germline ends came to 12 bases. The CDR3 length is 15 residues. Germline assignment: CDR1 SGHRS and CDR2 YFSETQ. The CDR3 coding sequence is TGCGCCAGCAGCTGGGTAGGGGGACGCACAGATACGCAGTATTTT. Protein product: CASSWVGGRTDTQYF. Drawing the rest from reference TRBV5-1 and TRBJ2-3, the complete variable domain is KAGVTQTPRYLIKTRGQQVTLSCSPISGHRSVSWYQQTPGQGLQFLFEYFSETQRNKGNFPGRFSGRQFSNSRSEMNVSTLELGDSALYLCASSWVGGRTDTQYFGPGTRLTVL.

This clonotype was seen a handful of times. The CDR3 DNA follows: TGTGCCAACGGGCGGGGGGTCTACAATGAGCAGTTCTTC. The encoded protein is CANGRGVYNEQFF. This sequence joins TRBV12-3 or TRBV12-4 and TRBJ2-1; 8 bases fit TRBD2. The length of the CDR3 is 13 residues. V lost 10 bases, J lost 3 bases, and 5 bases stayed unmatched.

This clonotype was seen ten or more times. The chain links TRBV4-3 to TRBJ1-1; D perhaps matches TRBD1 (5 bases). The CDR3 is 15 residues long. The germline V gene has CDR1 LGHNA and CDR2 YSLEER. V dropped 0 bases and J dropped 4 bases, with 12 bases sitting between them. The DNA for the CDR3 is TGCGCCAGCAGCCAAGATCGACAGCACGGCACTGAAGCTTTCTTT. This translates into CASSQDRQHGTEAFF.

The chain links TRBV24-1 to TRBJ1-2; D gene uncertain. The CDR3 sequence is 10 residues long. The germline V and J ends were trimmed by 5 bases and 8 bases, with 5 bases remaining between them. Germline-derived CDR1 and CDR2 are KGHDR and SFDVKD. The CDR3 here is CATSGTGYTF. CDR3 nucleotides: TGTGCCACCAGTGGGACGGGCTACACCTTC.

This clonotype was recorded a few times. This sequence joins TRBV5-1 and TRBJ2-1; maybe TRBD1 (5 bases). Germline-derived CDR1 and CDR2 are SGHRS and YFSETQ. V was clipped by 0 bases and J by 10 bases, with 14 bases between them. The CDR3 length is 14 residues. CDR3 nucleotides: TGCGCCAGCAGCTTGGGGGGCACGAGAAGGGAGCAGTTCTTC. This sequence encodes CASSLGGTRREQFF.